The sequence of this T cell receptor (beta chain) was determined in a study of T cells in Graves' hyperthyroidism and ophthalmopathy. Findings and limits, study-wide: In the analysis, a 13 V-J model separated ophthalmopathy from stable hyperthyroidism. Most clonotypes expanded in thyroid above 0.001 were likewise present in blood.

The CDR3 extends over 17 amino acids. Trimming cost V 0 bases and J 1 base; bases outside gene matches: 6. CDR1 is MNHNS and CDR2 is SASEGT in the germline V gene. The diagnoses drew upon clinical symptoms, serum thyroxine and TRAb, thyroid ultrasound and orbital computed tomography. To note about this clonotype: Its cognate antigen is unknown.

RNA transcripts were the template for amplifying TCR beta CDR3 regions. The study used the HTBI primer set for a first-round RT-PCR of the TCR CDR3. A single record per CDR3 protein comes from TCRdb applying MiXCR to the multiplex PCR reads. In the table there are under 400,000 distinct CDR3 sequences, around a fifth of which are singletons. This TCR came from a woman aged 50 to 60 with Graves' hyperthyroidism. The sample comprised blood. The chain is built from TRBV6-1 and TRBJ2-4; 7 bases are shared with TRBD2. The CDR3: CASSEARPAGAKNIQYF. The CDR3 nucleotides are TGTGCCAGCAGTGAAGCTCGACCAGCGGGGGCCAAAAACATTCAGTACTTC.